Shown below are 27 T cell receptor beta chains from a single sample sequenced in a study of blood T cell repertoires in COVID-19. Using immunoSEQ multiplex PCR, the repertoire was profiled, and TCRdb retains in-frame clones only, with some absent. This table holds about 1,700 clones, approximately 84% found once. Material: peripheral blood. The source of these receptors is an older man with active COVID-19.

J is TRBJ2-1 and V is TRBV6-5; 11 bases line up with TRBD2. This CDR3 has 15 residues. Germline assignment: CDR1 MNHEY and CDR2 SVGAGI. Trimming at V came to 0 bases and at J to 8 bases, leaving 3 bases not matched to a gene. The CDR3 coding sequence is TGTGCCAGCAGTTACTCCCTAGCGGGAGGCCATGAGCAGTTCTTC. Residues: CASSYSLAGGHEQFF.

The V and J genes are TRBV7-2 and TRBJ2-3; D may be TRBD2 (5 bases). V was clipped by 1 base and J by 6 bases, with 14 bases between them. Germline-derived CDR1 and CDR2 are SGHTA and FQGNSA. This CDR3 is built from 15 residues. The CDR3 DNA follows: TGTGCCAGCAGCTTAGTTGACCCCGGGGTGGATACGCAGTATTTT. This codes for CASSLVDPGVDTQYF. Based on the CDR3 plus reference TRBV7-2 and TRBJ2-3, the full variable domain is GAGVSQSPSNKVTEKGKDVELRCDPISGHTALYWYRQSLGQGLEFLIYFQGNSAPDKSGLPSDRFSAERTGGSVSTLTIQRTQQEDSAVYLCASSLVDPGVDTQYFGPGTRLTVL.

The chain uses TRBV19 and TRBJ1-5, with 9 bases identical to TRBD1. The V and J ends lost 0 bases and 7 bases, in that order; junction bases with no gene match: 10. Germline CDR1 is LNHDA and CDR2 is SQIVND (reference sequence). This CDR3 comprises 17 residues. CDR3 region: CASSIEGRTGDGQPQHF. CDR3 nucleotides: TGTGCCAGTAGTATAGAGGGGCGGACAGGGGATGGGCAGCCCCAGCATTTT.

The chain recombines TRBV5-1 with TRBJ2-3, with 15 bases that match TRBD2. Germline lookup yields CDR1 SGHRS and CDR2 YFSETQ. Trimming cost V 3 bases and J 3 bases; bases outside gene matches: 8. The CDR3 has 18 residues. CDR3 region: CASSSGLAGGLGTDTQYF. The CDR3 DNA follows: TGCGCCAGCAGCTCCGGACTAGCGGGGGGGCTGGGGACAGATACGCAGTATTTT.

The V and J genes are TRBV9 and TRBJ1-6, with D possibly TRBD1 on 6 matching bases. V was clipped by 0 bases and J by 9 bases, with 7 bases between them. Germline V gives CDR1 SGDLS, CDR2 YYNGEE. The CDR3 is 13 residues long. CDR3 coding DNA: TGTGCCAGCAGCGTAGACAGGGTTTCACCCCTCCACTTT. Encoded protein: CASSVDRVSPLHF.

The chain joins TRBV19 to TRBJ2-7, with TRBD2 identical over 12 bases. The junction had 7 bases not matched to a gene; V was cut back by 10 bases and J by 6 bases. Germline V gene sequence: CDR1 LNHDA, CDR2 SQIVND (reference sequence). The CDR3 totals 13 residues. CDR3 coding DNA: TGTGCCACTTCTAGCGGGAGGGCTGGCGAGCAGTACTTC. Translation gives CATSSGRAGEQYF.

The CDR3 DNA sequence: TGTGCCAGCTTCGCGGGGGGGCTAAGACGGGAGCAGTACTTC. Its translation: CASFAGGLRREQYF. The chain carries TRBV6-6 and TRBJ2-7; 9 nucleotides match TRBD2. After removal of 8 bases from V and 7 bases from J, the junction contained 12 bases not matched to a gene. The CDR3 sequence is 14 residues long. Germline lookup yields CDR1 MNHNY and CDR2 SVGAGI (reference sequence).

This rearrangement joins TRBV6-2 or TRBV6-3 to TRBJ1-3; D may be TRBD1 (6 bases). The CDR3 contains 17 residues. Looked up from germline, CDR1 is MNHEY and CDR2 is SVGEGT. V lost 7 bases to trimming and J lost 2 bases, with 21 bases between them. The CDR3 coding sequence is TGTGCCAGCACCCCCGCCGGGACACCTAGGCCTGGAAACACCATATATTTT. Its translation: CASTPAGTPRPGNTIYF.

CDR3 nucleotides: TGTGCCTGGAACCAGGGGCCTTTTTCACCCCTCCACTTT. It is translated as CAWNQGPFSPLHF. The rearrangement links TRBV30 to TRBJ1-6; a possible D gene is TRBD1 (6 bases). CDR3 length equals 13 residues. CDR1 is GTSNPN, CDR2 SVGIG, per germline (reference sequence). Trimming stripped 4 bases from V and 9 bases from J, with 13 bases between.

V and J are TRBV7-3 and TRBJ1-2; no clear D. This CDR3 is built from 13 residues. Trimming took 5 bases from V and 8 from J, leaving 15 bases between them. Germline V CDR1 and CDR2: SGHTA, FQGTGA. For the CDR3, the DNA is TGTGCCAGCAGCCAGGACTTTCTCCGGGGCTACACCTTC. It encodes CASSQDFLRGYTF.

V usage is TRBV19 and J usage is TRBJ2-1; TRBD2 matches 13 bases. Germline loops: CDR1 LNHDA, CDR2 SQIVND (reference sequence). This CDR3 contains 19 residues. After removal of 5 bases from V and 0 bases from J, the junction contained 10 bases not matched to a gene. The CDR3 coding sequence is TGTGCCAGTAGTGCCCGGACTAGCGGGAGTATCGGCTCCTACAATGAGCAGTTCTTC. This gives the protein CASSARTSGSIGSYNEQFF. The entire variable domain, with the rest obtained from reference TRBV19 and TRBJ2-1, is as follows: DGGITQSPKYLFRKEGQNVTLSCEQNLNHDAMYWYRQDPGQGLRLIYYSQIVNDFQKGDIAEGYSVSREKKESFPLTVTSAQKNPTAFYLCASSARTSGSIGSYNEQFFGPGTRLTVL.

This chain connects TRBV10-3 to TRBJ2-7, with D possibly matching TRBD1 (6 bases). CDR3 length: 13 residues. CDR1 and CDR2 from the germline V gene are ENHRY and SYGVKD. The V and J ends lost 6 bases and 3 bases respectively, with 12 bases between them. The CDR3 is CAISPDRYYEQYF. Here the CDR3 DNA reads TGTGCCATCAGCCCGGACAGATACTACGAGCAGTACTTC.

This clone appeared once. This chain links TRBV2 with TRBJ1-6; D unclear. The length of the CDR3 is 16 residues. V lost 5 bases and J lost 7, with 18 bases in between. Germline V lookup: CDR1 SNHLY, CDR2 FYNNEI. In DNA form, the CDR3 reads TGTGCCAGCAGTTTATACTTAACTGTTCCCAATTCACCCCTCCACTTT. Its protein is CASSLYLTVPNSPLHF.

The chain employs TRBV5-8 and TRBJ2-6; D may be TRBD1 (5 bases). This CDR3 has 18 residues. The V and J ends lost 2 bases and 0 bases respectively, with 15 bases between them. Germline V gene lookup returns CDR1 SGHTS and CDR2 YDEGEE. CDR3 DNA sequence: TGTGCCAGCAGCTTACAACGGACATCTTACTCTGGGGCCAACGTCCTGACTTTC. This gives the protein CASSLQRTSYSGANVLTF.

The chain uses TRBV3-1 (or the pseudogene TRBV3-2) and TRBJ1-6, with D possibly TRBD1 on 5 matching bases. Looked up from germline, CDR1 is LGHDT and CDR2 is YNNKEL (reference sequence). Trimming shortened V by 1 base and J by 7 bases, and 5 bases separated the two germline ends. The CDR3 sequence is 13 residues long. The CDR3: CASSQAGNSPLHF. CDR3 DNA: TGTGCCAGCAGCCAAGCAGGGAATTCACCCCTCCACTTT.

Only one count was recorded for this clone. CDR3: CASSLGAETHRREQYF. The CDR3 bases are TGCGCCAGCAGCTTGGGGGCGGAGACGCACCGGAGGGAGCAGTACTTC. The V call is TRBV5-1, the J call TRBJ2-7, with D possibly being TRBD2 (5 bases). The length of the CDR3 is 16 residues. V lost 0 bases and J 7 bases, leaving 20 bases between the germline ends. Germline-derived CDR1 and CDR2 are SGHRS and YFSETQ.

The genes are TRBV5-1 and TRBJ2-3, with D possibly matching TRBD2 (5 bases). Germline V lookup: CDR1 SGHRS, CDR2 YFSETQ. CDR3 length: 14 residues. The ends were cut back, 4 bases at V and 2 bases at J, with 11 bases in the middle. The CDR3 spells CASSPASSTDTQYF. The CDR3 DNA is TGCGCCAGCAGCCCGGCTAGCTCCACAGATACGCAGTATTTT.

The CDR3 bases are TGTGCCAGCACAGGGGGGACAGGGTTCCCCTTAGGTGGGGCCAACGTCCTGACTTTC. Amino acid sequence: CASTGGTGFPLGGANVLTF. The chain employs TRBV3-1 (or the pseudogene TRBV3-2) and TRBJ2-6; TRBD1 agrees at 9 bases. The junction had 16 bases not matched to a gene; V was cut back by 7 bases and J by 3 bases. CDR3 size: 19 residues. CDR1 LGHDT and CDR2 YNNKEL come from the germline V gene (reference sequence).

The chain has TRBV29-1 and TRBJ1-2; D not resolved. The CDR3 is 13 amino acids. V lost 7 bases and J lost 1, with 13 bases in between. From germline, CDR1 is SQVTM and CDR2 ANQGSEA. CDR3 nucleotides: TGCAGCGCTACCCGTCGGGGTAACTATGGCTACACCTTC. Residues: CSATRRGNYGYTF.

The chain recombines TRBV2 with TRBJ1-5; 11 bases align to TRBD1. J lost 7 bases, V lost 10 bases, and 6 bases had no gene match. Germline CDR1 reads SNHLY; CDR2 reads FYNNEI. The CDR3 contains 13 residues. CDR3 in amino acids: CANRGTGGQPQHF. DNA for the CDR3: TGTGCCAACCGCGGGACAGGGGGACAGCCCCAGCATTTT.

This clone was observed a few times. V usage is TRBV7-9 and J usage is TRBJ2-7; maybe TRBD1 (6 bases). V was shortened by 5 bases and J by 6 bases, with 20 bases between the two germline ends. The CDR3 totals 15 residues. CDR1 and CDR2 from the germline V gene are SEHNR and FQNEAQ (reference sequence). The CDR3 loop is CASSHGQGTPLEQYF. The CDR3 DNA is TGTGCCAGCAGCCACGGCCAGGGGACACCCCTCGAGCAGTACTTC.

The chain recombines TRBV12-3 or TRBV12-4 with TRBJ2-4; D unresolved. The CDR3 consists of 13 residues. V was trimmed by 5 bases and J by 8 bases, leaving 13 bases between them. CDR3 in DNA: TGTGCCAGCAGTCGGCGGAACCGGGACATTCAGTACTTC. Translated: CASSRRNRDIQYF.

The chain employs TRBV5-1 and TRBJ2-5, with D possibly TRBD1 on 5 matching bases. The ends were cut back, 1 base at V and 9 bases at J, with 16 bases in the middle. The germline V gene has CDR1 SGHRS and CDR2 YFSETQ. The length of the CDR3 is 14 residues. The CDR3 reads CASSLRGPWSAQYF. The CDR3 region has the DNA TGCGCCAGCAGCTTGAGGGGCCCTTGGAGTGCCCAGTACTTC. The entire variable domain, with the rest obtained from reference TRBV5-1 and TRBJ2-5, is as follows: KAGVTQTPRYLIKTRGQQVTLSCSPISGHRSVSWYQQTPGQGLQFLFEYFSETQRNKGNFPGRFSGRQFSNSRSEMNVSTLELGDSALYLCASSLRGPWSAQYFGPGTRLLVL.

The J gene is TRBJ2-5, the V gene TRBV19; D may be TRBD1 (6 bases). CDR3 length: 13 amino acids. CDR1 is LNHDA, CDR2 SQIVND, per germline (reference sequence). V was clipped by 7 bases and J by 4 bases, with 13 bases between them. This CDR3 is CASMGAGRETQYF. The CDR3 coding sequence is TGTGCCAGTATGGGGGCAGGGCGAGAGACCCAGTACTTC.

The gene calls are TRBV4-2 and TRBJ2-3, with TRBD2 matching over 14 bases. Trimming cost V 4 bases and J 4 bases; bases outside gene matches: 4. The germline gives CDR1 LGHNA, CDR2 YNFKEQ. CDR3 length equals 16 residues. The CDR3: CASSPGTSGSADTQYF. DNA of the CDR3: TGTGCCAGCAGCCCCGGGACTAGCGGGAGTGCAGATACGCAGTATTTT.

The chain has TRBV5-1 and TRBJ2-7; 8 bases match TRBD2. The germline CDR1 and CDR2 sequences are SGHRS and YFSETQ. V gave up 1 base and J gave up 0 bases; unmatched junction bases: 12. The CDR3 extends over 18 amino acids. Here the CDR3 reads CASSLPRRIAGSSYEQYF. CDR3 nucleotides: TGCGCCAGCAGCTTGCCAAGGAGGATAGCGGGGAGCTCCTACGAGCAGTACTTC.

The chain combines TRBV5-5 with TRBJ2-3, with 7 nucleotides matching TRBD1. The germline V gene has CDR1 SGHKS and CDR2 YYEKEE (reference sequence). The CDR3 consists of 14 residues. Trimming at V came to 2 bases and at J to 3 bases, leaving 3 bases not matched to a gene. CDR3 sequence (DNA): TGTGCCAGCAGCTTAGGGGGCAGAACAGATACGCAGTATTTT. It specifies CASSLGGRTDTQYF.